One TCR beta chain is described in this entry. This record belongs to a study of blood T cell repertoires in COVID-19. Trimming removed 4 bases from V and 3 bases from J; junction bases left unmatched: 5. CDR3 size: 16 residues. Per germline, CDR1 LNHDA and CDR2 SQIVND (reference sequence). Profiled with immunoSEQ multiplex PCR; TCRdb holds only in-frame clones, not every one. Here the sample spans 50,000 to 80,000 clones, around 89% being singletons. The sample was PBMCs or T cells enriched from blood (not recorded which). The V call is TRBV19, the J call TRBJ2-1; 11 bases align to TRBD2. The receptor was isolated from a woman aged 40 to 50 who had recovered from COVID-19. The CDR3 DNA sequence: TGTGCCAGTAGTAGGAGACTAGCGGGGAGCTACAATGAGCAGTTCTTC. Translated: CASSRRLAGSYNEQFF.